This entry concerns a single T cell receptor beta chain. This sample is part of a study of CD8+ T cells in alopecia areata. Reverse transcription of extracted RNA yielded cDNA, which provided the sequencing template. Data came from immunoSEQ multiplex PCR; TCRdb stores just in-frame clones and leaves some out. Of 70,000 to 95,000 clones listed, 45% to 60% are singletons. V gave up 4 bases and J gave up 3 bases, with 13 bases separating them. This CDR3 has 14 amino acids. Germline CDR1 reads SGHDN; CDR2 reads FVKESK. The chain combines TRBV14 with TRBJ2-7, with a tentative D call TRBD2 (5 bases). Material for sequencing was NKG2D-high CD8+ T cells sorted from blood. This TCR came from a human donor with alopecia areata. In DNA, the CDR3 is TGTGCCAGCAGCCCCGAGGACTTTCACTACGAGCAGTACTTC. It specifies CASSPEDFHYEQYF.